Shown below are 26 T cell receptor beta chains from a single sample sequenced in a study of T cells in Graves' hyperthyroidism and ophthalmopathy. The investigators amplified TCR beta CDR3 regions from RNA transcripts. A first-round RT-PCR of the TCR CDR3 used the HTBI primer set. TCRdb called the multiplex PCR reads again in MiXCR, with one record for every CDR3 protein. The sample yields 500,000 to 750,000 distinct CDR3 sequences, about 45% seen once. Sequencing was performed on peripheral blood or thyroid tissue (not recorded which). Receptors were obtained from a woman aged 18-29 years with Graves' hyperthyroidism.

This clonotype was detected once. This rearrangement joins TRBV24-1 to TRBJ2-2; TRBD2 matches at 11 bases. The CDR3 totals 18 residues. V lost 11 bases to trimming and J lost 5 bases; unmatched junction nucleotides: 18. Germline lookup yields CDR1 KGHDR and CDR2 SFDVKD. CDR3 nucleotides: TGTGCCAGCAGCTTAGTGCTAGCGGGAGGCCGTCGGACCGGGGAGCTGTTTTTT. Amino acids: CASSLVLAGGRRTGELFF.

This clonotype was picked up many times. CDR3 bases: TGTGCCAGCAGCTTGTTTATGGATTCTGGGGCCAACGTCCTGACTTTC. It is translated as CASSLFMDSGANVLTF. The chain employs TRBV5-8 and TRBJ2-6; no firm D call. The CDR3 runs to 16 residues. V lost 1 base and J lost 1, with 9 bases in between. CDR1 is SGHTS and CDR2 is YDEGEE in the germline V gene. Looking up the rest from reference TRBV5-8 and TRBJ2-6 gives the full variable domain: EAGVTQSPTHLIKTRGQQATLRCSPISGHTSVYWYQQALGLGLQFLLWYDEGEERNRGNFPPRFSGRQFPNYSSELNVNALELEDSALYLCASSLFMDSGANVLTFGAGSRLTVL.

The gene calls are TRBV7-6 and TRBJ2-5, with D possibly TRBD1 on 6 matching bases. The germline CDR1 and CDR2 sequences are SGHVS and FNYEAQ. This CDR3 spans 13 amino acids. The V end lost 5 bases, the J end lost 11 bases, and 18 bases lay between the germline ends. The CDR3 DNA reads as TGTGCCAGCAGCCTGACAGGCTATAATGAGCAGTACTTC. This translates into CASSLTGYNEQYF. Together with reference TRBV7-6 and TRBJ2-5, the CDR3 gives the full variable domain: GAGVSQSPRYKVTKRGQDVALRCDPISGHVSLYWYRQALGQGPEFLTYFNYEAQQDKSGLPNDRFSAERPEGSISTLTIQRTEQRDSAMYRCASSLTGYNEQYFGPGTRLLVL.

V and J are TRBV29-1 and TRBJ2-3; D might be TRBD1 (6 bases). Trimming pared 7 bases from V and 2 bases from J, leaving 19 bases between. The germline gives CDR1 SQVTM, CDR2 ANQGSEA. The CDR3 is 15 residues long. DNA for the CDR3: TGCAGCGCCCCAAAGTCACAGGGCTTCACAGATACGCAGTATTTT. Amino acids: CSAPKSQGFTDTQYF.

This clonotype was observed at least ten times. The gene calls are TRBV12-3 or TRBV12-4 and TRBJ2-7, with a weak D call TRBD1 (5 bases). The CDR3 extends over 14 amino acids. The ends were cut back, 3 bases at V and 5 bases at J, with 14 bases in the middle. The CDR3 nucleotides are TGTGCCAGCAGTTTTACAGGTCCTAGGGACGAGCAGTACTTC. Translation gives CASSFTGPRDEQYF.

The chain employs TRBV12-3 or TRBV12-4 and TRBJ2-2; possibly TRBD1 for D (6 bases). The CDR3 is 15 amino acids. V dropped 6 bases and J dropped 8 bases, with 19 bases sitting between them. CDR3: CASSVATSGEGELFF. CDR3 nucleotide sequence: TGTGCCAGCAGCGTAGCTACATCAGGGGAAGGGGAGCTGTTTTTT.

The chain employs TRBV7-2 and TRBJ2-2; TRBD2 matches at 7 bases. Trimming at V came to 6 bases and at J to 6 bases, leaving 13 bases not matched to a gene. The CDR3 consists of 16 residues. CDR1 and CDR2 (germline): SGHTA, FQGNSA. The CDR3 protein is CASRLPGTKNSGELFF. The CDR3 DNA reads as TGTGCCAGCAGACTCCCCGGGACTAAAAACTCCGGGGAGCTGTTTTTT.

The chain links TRBV7-2 to TRBJ1-1, with a possible D match to TRBD1 (5 bases). The length of the CDR3 is 16 residues. Germline V gene data show CDR1 as SGHTA and CDR2 as FQGNSA. Deletions cut 0 bases from V and 4 bases from J, with 15 bases between. The chain's CDR3 is CASSLALGAASTEAFF. The CDR3 nucleotides read TGTGCCAGCAGCTTAGCGCTAGGGGCAGCGAGCACTGAAGCTTTCTTT.

The CDR3 reads CASSESGMREQYF. In DNA form, the CDR3 reads TGTGCCAGCAGCGAAAGCGGGATGCGCGAGCAGTACTTC. The V and J genes are TRBV9 and TRBJ2-7; 7 bases align to TRBD2. Germline loops: CDR1 SGDLS, CDR2 YYNGEE. CDR3 length: 13 residues. Trimming at V came to 3 bases and at J to 6 bases, leaving 6 bases not matched to a gene.

This clonotype was picked up many times. The chain combines TRBV5-1 with TRBJ2-7; 9 bases align to TRBD1. From germline, CDR1 is SGHRS and CDR2 YFSETQ. V was pared by 3 bases and J by 6 bases, with 7 bases of the junction left unmatched. This CDR3 comprises 14 residues. CDR3 loop: CASSSTGGSGEQYF. The CDR3 nucleotides are TGCGCCAGCAGCTCGACAGGGGGGTCGGGCGAGCAGTACTTC.

In this sample, this clonotype turned up many times. V gene TRBV7-9 combines with J gene TRBJ1-2; 10 bases are a match to TRBD1. CDR1 is SEHNR and CDR2 is FQNEAQ in the germline V gene (reference sequence). The V segment lost 4 bases and the J segment 8 bases; nucleotides outside the gene matches: 4. The CDR3 loop spans 13 amino acids. The CDR3 coding sequence is TGTGCCAGCAGCTCACCGGGACAGGGGGGCTACACCTTC. Amino acids: CASSSPGQGGYTF.

In its sample, this clonotype was seen a few times. V and J are TRBV12-3 or TRBV12-4 and TRBJ2-2; 8 bases are a match to TRBD2. V shed 5 bases and J 2 bases; nucleotides not matched to a gene: 7. This CDR3 contains 16 residues. CDR3 in DNA: TGTGCCAGCAGTCACGGACTAGCAGAAAACACCGGGGAGCTGTTTTTT. The encoded protein is CASSHGLAENTGELFF.

Comment on this clonotype: A much larger clone lies one base from this, so it may be a read error. This rearrangement joins TRBV2 to TRBJ1-2; D is uncertain. Looked up from germline, CDR1 is SNHLY and CDR2 is FYNNEI. This CDR3 is built from 12 residues. V lost 7 bases and J lost 1, with 7 bases in between. CDR3 loop: CASTRGNYGYTF. CDR3 DNA sequence: TGTGCCAGCACCCGGGGTAACTATGGCTACACCTTC.

The V call is TRBV10-3, the J call TRBJ1-2, with D perhaps TRBD1 (5 bases). CDR1 is ENHRY and CDR2 is SYGVKD in the germline V gene. V lost 6 bases and J lost 8, with 13 bases in between. This CDR3 is 12 amino acids long. This chain's CDR3 is CAISLQARGYTF. The CDR3 coding sequence is TGTGCCATCAGCCTACAGGCGAGGGGCTACACCTTC.

V gene TRBV6-5 combines with J gene TRBJ2-2; unclear D gene. V was trimmed by 4 bases and J by 4 bases, leaving 19 bases between them. The CDR3 is 17 residues long. CDR1 and CDR2 from the germline V gene are MNHEY and SVGAGI. CDR3 region: CASSWALGRVRTGELFF. The CDR3 DNA reads as TGTGCCAGCAGTTGGGCCTTGGGAAGGGTTCGCACCGGGGAGCTGTTTTTT.

The gene calls are TRBV7-2 and TRBJ2-2, with TRBD2 matching 7 bases. The CDR3 is made up of 15 amino acids. CDR1 is SGHTA and CDR2 is FQGNSA in the germline V gene. J gave up 5 bases and V 3 bases, and 6 bases lay outside the gene matches. The CDR3 region has the DNA TGTGCCAGCAGCTTCTTACGCGGGAGTACCGGGGAGCTGTTTTTT. Protein sequence: CASSFLRGSTGELFF.

The chain joins TRBV10-3 to TRBJ2-2; 9 bases are shared with TRBD2. The CDR3 is 17 residues long. Germline lookup yields CDR1 ENHRY and CDR2 SYGVKD. Trimming cost V 5 bases and J 1 base; bases outside gene matches: 8. CDR3 loop: CAISSSGGPLNTGELFF. CDR3 DNA: TGTGCCATCAGTTCCAGCGGGGGGCCGTTGAACACCGGGGAGCTGTTTTTT.

This clonotype appeared many times. This chain connects TRBV12-3 or TRBV12-4 to TRBJ1-3; perhaps TRBD1 as D (5 bases). V gave up 2 bases and J gave up 4 bases, with 24 bases separating them. The CDR3 spans 19 residues. Here the CDR3 DNA reads TGTGCCAGCAGTTTATGGCTCTACACAGGAGACACGGTGGGAAACACCATATATTTT. It yields the protein CASSLWLYTGDTVGNTIYF.

The gene calls are TRBV5-1 and TRBJ1-2, with TRBD1 identical over 9 bases. Germline V gene sequence: CDR1 SGHRS, CDR2 YFSETQ. The CDR3 extends over 14 amino acids. Losses at the gene ends were 4 bases for V and 10 bases for J; bases not matched to a gene: 11. The CDR3: CASSRVQGARYYTF. The CDR3 nucleotides read TGCGCCAGCAGCCGTGTACAGGGGGCACGGTACTACACCTTC.

The rearrangement uses TRBV6-5 and TRBJ1-5; no definite D call. The length of the CDR3 is 15 residues. CDR1 and CDR2 (germline): MNHEY, SVGAGI. Deletions cut 0 bases from V and 3 bases from J, with 9 bases between. This chain's CDR3 is CASSYSETINQPQHF. The CDR3 coding sequence is TGTGCCAGCAGTTACTCGGAGACTATCAATCAGCCCCAGCATTTT.

In this sample, this clonotype turned up a few times. V usage is TRBV20-1 and J usage is TRBJ2-3, with a weak D call TRBD1 (5 bases). This CDR3 has 13 residues. Germline CDR1 DFQATT, CDR2 SNEGSKA (reference sequence). V lost 2 bases and J 11 bases, leaving 17 bases between the germline ends. CDR3 sequence reads: CSARPPGPPGQYF. CDR3 sequence (DNA): TGCAGTGCTAGACCCCCAGGGCCTCCAGGGCAGTATTTT.

Ten or more counts support this clonotype. The chain carries TRBV15 and TRBJ1-2; D not certain. Trimming took 0 bases from V and 5 from J, leaving 7 bases between them. CDR1 is LNHNV and CDR2 is YYDKDF in the germline V gene (reference sequence). The CDR3 has 13 amino acids. The CDR3 DNA is TGTGCCACCAGCAGAGATCCCCGATATGGCTACACCTTC. As protein: CATSRDPRYGYTF.

With respect to this clonotype: A much larger clone lies a single base off, so this may be a read error. The genes are TRBV19 and TRBJ2-5, with D possibly being TRBD1 or TRBD2 (5 bases each). The CDR3 has 13 amino acids. Germline CDR1 is LNHDA and CDR2 is SQIVND (reference sequence). Trimming took off 3 bases at V and 3 bases at J, with 8 bases between the two ends. Here the CDR3 DNA reads TGTGCCAGTAGTATGGGACGAAAAGAGACCCAGTACTTC. As protein: CASSMGRKETQYF.

This clonotype was counted many times. The chain couples TRBV29-1 to TRBJ2-1, with D perhaps TRBD2 (6 bases). The V gene's germline CDR1 is SQVTM and CDR2 ANQGSEA. V lost 1 base to trimming and J lost 12 bases, with 13 bases between them. The CDR3 runs 12 residues. CDR3 residues: CSVEVGGTLQFF. Written as DNA, the CDR3 is TGCAGCGTTGAAGTTGGCGGGACGTTGCAGTTCTTC.

J is TRBJ2-7 and V is TRBV20-1; 14 nucleotides match TRBD2. The CDR3 sequence is 14 residues long. Germline V gives CDR1 DFQATT, CDR2 SNEGSKA (reference sequence). The DNA of the CDR3 is TGCAGCCTAGGAGGACTAGCGGGAGGAGGGGAGCAGTACTTC. This sequence encodes CSLGGLAGGGEQYF.

In this sample, this clonotype turned up a few times. The chain is built from TRBV30 and TRBJ1-6; weak D call: TRBD1 (6 bases). V was clipped by 1 base and J by 5 bases, with 12 bases between them. CDR1 is GTSNPN and CDR2 is SVGIG in the germline V gene (reference sequence). The CDR3 consists of 15 residues. The CDR3 region has the DNA TGTGCCTGGAGTGGGGGGCTCGGGGATAATTCACCCCTCCACTTT. This encodes CAWSGGLGDNSPLHF.